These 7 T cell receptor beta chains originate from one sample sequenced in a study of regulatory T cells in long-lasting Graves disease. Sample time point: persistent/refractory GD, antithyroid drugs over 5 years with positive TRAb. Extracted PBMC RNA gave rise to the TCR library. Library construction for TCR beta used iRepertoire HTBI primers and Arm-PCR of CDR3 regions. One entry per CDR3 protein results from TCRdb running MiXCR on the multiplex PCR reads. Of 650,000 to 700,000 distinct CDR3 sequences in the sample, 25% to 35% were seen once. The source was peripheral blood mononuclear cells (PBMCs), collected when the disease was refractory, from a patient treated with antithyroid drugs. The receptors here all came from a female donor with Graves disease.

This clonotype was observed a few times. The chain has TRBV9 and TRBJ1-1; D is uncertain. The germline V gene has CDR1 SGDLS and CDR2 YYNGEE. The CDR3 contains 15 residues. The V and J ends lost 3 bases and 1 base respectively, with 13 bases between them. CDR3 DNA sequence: TGTGCCAGCAGCGAGGACCCTGTTTCGAACACTGAAGCTTTCTTT. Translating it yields CASSEDPVSNTEAFF.

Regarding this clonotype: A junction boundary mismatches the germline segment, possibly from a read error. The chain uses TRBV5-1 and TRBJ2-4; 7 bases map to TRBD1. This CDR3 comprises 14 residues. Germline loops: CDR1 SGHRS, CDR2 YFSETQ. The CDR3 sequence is CASSPPGQKSIQYF. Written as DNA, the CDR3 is TGCGCCAGCAGCCCTCCGGGACAGAAAAGCATTCAGTACTTC.

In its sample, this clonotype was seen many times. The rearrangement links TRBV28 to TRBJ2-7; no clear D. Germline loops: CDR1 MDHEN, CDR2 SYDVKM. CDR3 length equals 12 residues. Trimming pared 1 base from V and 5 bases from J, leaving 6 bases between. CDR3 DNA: TGTGCCAGCAGTTTATACATCCACGAGCAGTACTTC. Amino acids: CASSLYIHEQYF.

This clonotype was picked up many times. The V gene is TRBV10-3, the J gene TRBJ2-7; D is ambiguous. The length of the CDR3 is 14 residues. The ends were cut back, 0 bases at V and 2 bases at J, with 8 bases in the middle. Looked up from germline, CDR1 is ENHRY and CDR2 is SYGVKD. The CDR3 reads CAISESGKPYEQYF. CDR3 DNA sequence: TGTGCCATCAGTGAGTCAGGGAAGCCCTACGAGCAGTACTTC.

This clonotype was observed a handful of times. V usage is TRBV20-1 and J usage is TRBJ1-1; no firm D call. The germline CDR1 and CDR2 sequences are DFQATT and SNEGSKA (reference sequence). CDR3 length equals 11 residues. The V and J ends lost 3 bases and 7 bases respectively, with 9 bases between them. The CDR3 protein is CSASPLLEAFF. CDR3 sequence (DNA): TGCAGTGCTAGCCCCTTGCTTGAAGCTTTCTTT.

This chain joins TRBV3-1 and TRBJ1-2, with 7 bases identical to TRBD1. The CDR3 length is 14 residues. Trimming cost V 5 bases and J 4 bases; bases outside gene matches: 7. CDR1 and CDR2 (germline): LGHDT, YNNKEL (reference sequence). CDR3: CASSVGTASYGYTF. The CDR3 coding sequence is TGTGCCAGCAGCGTCGGGACAGCTTCCTATGGCTACACCTTC. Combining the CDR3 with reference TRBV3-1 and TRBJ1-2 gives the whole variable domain DTAVSQTPKYLVTQMGNDKSIKCEQNLGHDTMYWYKQDSKKFLKIMFSYNNKELIINETVPNRFSPKSPDKAHLNLHINSLELGDSAVYFCASSVGTASYGYTFGSGTRLTVV.

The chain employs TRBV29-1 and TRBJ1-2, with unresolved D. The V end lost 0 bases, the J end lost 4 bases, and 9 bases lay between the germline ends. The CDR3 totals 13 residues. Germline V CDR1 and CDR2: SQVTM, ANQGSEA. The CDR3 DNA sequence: TGCAGCGTTGAAGATGGAGCAGGCTATGGCTACACCTTC. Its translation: CSVEDGAGYGYTF.